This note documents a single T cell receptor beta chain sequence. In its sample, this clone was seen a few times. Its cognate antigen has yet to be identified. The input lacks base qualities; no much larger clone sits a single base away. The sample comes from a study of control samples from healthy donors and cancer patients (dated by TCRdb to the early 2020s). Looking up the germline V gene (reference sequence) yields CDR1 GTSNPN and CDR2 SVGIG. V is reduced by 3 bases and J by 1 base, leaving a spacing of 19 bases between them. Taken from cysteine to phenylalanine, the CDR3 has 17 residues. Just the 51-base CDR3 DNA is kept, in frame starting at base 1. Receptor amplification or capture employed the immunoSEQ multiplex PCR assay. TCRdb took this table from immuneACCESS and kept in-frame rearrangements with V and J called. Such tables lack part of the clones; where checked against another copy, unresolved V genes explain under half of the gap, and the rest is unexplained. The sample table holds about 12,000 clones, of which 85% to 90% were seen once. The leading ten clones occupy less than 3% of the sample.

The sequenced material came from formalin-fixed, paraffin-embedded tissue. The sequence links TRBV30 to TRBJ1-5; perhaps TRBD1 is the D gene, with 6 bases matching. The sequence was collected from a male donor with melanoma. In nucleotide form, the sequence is TGTGCCTGGAGCTATACCCTCGGGGACACCAGCAATCAGCCCCAGCATTTT. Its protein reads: CAWSYTLGDTSNQPQHF.